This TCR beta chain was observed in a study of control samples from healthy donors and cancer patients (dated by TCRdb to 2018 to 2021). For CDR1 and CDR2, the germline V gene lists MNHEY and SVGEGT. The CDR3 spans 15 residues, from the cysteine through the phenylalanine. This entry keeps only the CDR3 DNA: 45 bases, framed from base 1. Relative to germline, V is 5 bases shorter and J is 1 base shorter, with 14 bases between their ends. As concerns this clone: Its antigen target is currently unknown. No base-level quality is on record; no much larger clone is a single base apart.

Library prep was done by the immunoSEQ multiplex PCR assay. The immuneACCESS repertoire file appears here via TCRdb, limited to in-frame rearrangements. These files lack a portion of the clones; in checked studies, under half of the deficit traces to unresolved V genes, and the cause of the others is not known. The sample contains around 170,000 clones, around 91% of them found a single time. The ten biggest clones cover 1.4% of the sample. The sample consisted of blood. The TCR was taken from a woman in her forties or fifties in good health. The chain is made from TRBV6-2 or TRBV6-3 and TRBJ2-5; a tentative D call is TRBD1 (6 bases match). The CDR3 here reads CASSLSRDTQETQYF. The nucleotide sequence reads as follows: TGTGCCAGCAGTCTAAGCCGGGACACCCAAGAGACCCAGTACTTC.